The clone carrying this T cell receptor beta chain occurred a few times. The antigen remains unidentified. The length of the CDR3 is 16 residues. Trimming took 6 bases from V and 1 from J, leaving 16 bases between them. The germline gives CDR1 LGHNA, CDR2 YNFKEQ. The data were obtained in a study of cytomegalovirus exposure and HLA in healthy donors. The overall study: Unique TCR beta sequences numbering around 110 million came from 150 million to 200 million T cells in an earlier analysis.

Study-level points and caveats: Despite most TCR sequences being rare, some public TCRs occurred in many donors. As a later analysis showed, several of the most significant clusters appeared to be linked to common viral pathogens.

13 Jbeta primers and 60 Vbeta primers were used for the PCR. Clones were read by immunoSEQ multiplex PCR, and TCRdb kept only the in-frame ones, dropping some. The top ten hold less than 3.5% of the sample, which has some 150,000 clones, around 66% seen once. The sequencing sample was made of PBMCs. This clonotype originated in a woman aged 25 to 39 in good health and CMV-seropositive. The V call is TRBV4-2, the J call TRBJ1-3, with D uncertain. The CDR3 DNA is TGTGCCAGCAGACCCTCCTCGTCCCAGTCTGGAAACACCATATATTTT. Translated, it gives CASRPSSSQSGNTIYF.